Here is one T cell receptor beta chain with its context. This entry belongs to a study of OX40 agonist ivuxolimab in advanced cancers. This table comes from immunoSEQ multiplex PCR, and its TCRdb copy is limited to in-frame clones, with some not included. The repertoire consists of 80,000 to 85,000 clones, with around 84% occurring once and the leading ten covering 6.5%. Trimming removed 4 bases from V and 3 bases from J; junction bases left unmatched: 2. CDR1 ENHRY and CDR2 SYGVKD come from the germline V gene. This CDR3 is 14 amino acids long. The origin of this receptor is an adult with an advanced solid tumor such as melanoma, head and neck, liver or kidney cancer. The rearrangement links TRBV10-3 to TRBJ2-7; 11 bases are a match to TRBD1. The sequences come from CD4+ or CD8+ T cells sorted from blood, collected in a trial of the OX40 agonist ivuxolimab. The CDR3 DNA reads TGTGCCATCAGTGGGGACAGGGGGAACTACGAGCAGTACTTC. Protein: CAISGDRGNYEQYF.